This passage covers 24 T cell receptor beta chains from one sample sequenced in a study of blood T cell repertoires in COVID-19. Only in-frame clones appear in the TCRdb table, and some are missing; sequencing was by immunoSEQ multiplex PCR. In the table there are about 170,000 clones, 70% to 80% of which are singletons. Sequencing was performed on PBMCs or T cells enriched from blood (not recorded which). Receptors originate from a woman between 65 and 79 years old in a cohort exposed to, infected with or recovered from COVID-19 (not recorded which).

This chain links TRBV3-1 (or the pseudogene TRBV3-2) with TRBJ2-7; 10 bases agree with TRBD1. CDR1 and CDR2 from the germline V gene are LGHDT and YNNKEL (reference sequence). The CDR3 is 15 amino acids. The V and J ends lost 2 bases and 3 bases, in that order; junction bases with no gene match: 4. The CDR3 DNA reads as TGTGCCAGCAGCCAACGGGGACAGGGGATCTACGAGCAGTACTTC. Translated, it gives CASSQRGQGIYEQYF.

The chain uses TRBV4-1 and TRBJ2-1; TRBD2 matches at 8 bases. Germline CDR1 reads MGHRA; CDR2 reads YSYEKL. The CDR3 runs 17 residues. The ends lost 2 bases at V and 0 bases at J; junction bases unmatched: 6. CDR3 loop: CASSQSPGLDSYNEQFF. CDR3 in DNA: TGCGCCAGCAGCCAATCTCCGGGACTAGACTCCTACAATGAGCAGTTCTTC.

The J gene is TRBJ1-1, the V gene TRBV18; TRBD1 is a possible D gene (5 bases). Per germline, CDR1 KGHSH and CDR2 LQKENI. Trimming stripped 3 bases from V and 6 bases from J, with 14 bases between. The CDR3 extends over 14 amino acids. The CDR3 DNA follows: TGTGCCAGCTCACCGGGGGGAGTAGGGTCTGAAGCTTTCTTT. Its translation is CASSPGGVGSEAFF. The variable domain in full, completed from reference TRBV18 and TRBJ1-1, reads NAGVMQNPRHLVRRRGQEARLRCSPMKGHSHVYWYRQLPEEGLKFMVYLQKENIIDESGMPKERFSAEFPKEGPSILRIQQVVRGDSAAYFCASSPGGVGSEAFFGQGTRLTVV.

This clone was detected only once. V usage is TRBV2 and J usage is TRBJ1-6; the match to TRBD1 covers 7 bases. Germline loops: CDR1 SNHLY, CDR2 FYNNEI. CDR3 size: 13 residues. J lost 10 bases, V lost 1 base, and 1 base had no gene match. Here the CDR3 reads CASSEDRGSPLHF. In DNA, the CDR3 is TGTGCCAGCAGTGAAGACAGGGGCTCACCCCTCCACTTT.

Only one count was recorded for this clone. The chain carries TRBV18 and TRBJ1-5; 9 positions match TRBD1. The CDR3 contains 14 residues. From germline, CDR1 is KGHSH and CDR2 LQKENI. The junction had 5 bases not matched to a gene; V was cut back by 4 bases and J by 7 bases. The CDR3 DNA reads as TGTGCCAGCTCACTCACAGGGGGCAGACAGCCCCAGCATTTT. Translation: CASSLTGGRQPQHF.

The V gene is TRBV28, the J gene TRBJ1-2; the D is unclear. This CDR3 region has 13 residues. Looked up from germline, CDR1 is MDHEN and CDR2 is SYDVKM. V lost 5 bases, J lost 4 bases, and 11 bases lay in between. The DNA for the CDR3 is TGTGCCAGCAGTGCCCGGGAGCTCTATGGCTACACCTTC. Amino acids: CASSARELYGYTF.

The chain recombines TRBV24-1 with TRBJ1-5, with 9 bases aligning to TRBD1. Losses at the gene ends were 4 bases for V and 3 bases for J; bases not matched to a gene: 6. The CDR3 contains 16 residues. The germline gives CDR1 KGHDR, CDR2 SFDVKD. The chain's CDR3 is CATSDRGQGANQPQHF. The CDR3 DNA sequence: TGTGCCACCAGTGACCGGGGACAGGGAGCCAATCAGCCCCAGCATTTT.

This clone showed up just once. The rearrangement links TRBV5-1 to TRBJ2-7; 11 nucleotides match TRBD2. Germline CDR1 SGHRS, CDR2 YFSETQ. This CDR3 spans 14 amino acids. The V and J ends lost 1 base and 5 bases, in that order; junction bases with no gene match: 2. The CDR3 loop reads CASSLTSGSHEQYF. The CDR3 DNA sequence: TGCGCCAGCAGCTTGACTAGCGGGAGCCACGAGCAGTACTTC.

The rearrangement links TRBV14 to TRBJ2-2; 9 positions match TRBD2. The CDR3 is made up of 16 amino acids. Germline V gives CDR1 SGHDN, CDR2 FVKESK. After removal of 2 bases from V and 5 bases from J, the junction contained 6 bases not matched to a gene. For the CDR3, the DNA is TGTGCCAGCAGCCAAAGGATAGCGGGAGTGACCGGGGAGCTGTTTTTT. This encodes CASSQRIAGVTGELFF.

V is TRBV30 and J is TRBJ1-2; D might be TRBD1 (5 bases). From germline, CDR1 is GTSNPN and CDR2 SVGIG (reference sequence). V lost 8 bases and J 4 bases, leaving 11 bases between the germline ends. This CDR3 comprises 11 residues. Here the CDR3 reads CARMGGYGYTF. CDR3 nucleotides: TGTGCCCGTATGGGGGGCTATGGCTACACCTTC.

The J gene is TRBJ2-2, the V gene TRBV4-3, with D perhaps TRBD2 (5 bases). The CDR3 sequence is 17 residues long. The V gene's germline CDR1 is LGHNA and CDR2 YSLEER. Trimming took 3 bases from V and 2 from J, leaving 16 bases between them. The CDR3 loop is CASSHLLAGGNTGELFF. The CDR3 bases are TGCGCCAGCAGCCACCTCCTAGCTGGTGGAAACACCGGGGAGCTGTTTTTT.

The CDR3 DNA reads as TGCAGTGCTAGAGTTACAGGCGAGCAGTACTTC. This encodes CSARVTGEQYF. The chain has TRBV20-1 and TRBJ2-7; D perhaps matches TRBD1 (5 bases). The CDR3 contains 11 residues. Germline lookup yields CDR1 DFQATT and CDR2 SNEGSKA (reference sequence). V lost 1 base to trimming and J lost 6 bases, with 7 bases between them.

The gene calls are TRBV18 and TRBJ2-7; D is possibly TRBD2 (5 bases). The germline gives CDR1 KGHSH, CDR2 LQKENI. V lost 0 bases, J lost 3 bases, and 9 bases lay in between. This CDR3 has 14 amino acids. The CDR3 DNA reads TGTGCCAGCTCACCACCGGCGGGTCGCTACGAGCAGTACTTC. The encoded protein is CASSPPAGRYEQYF.

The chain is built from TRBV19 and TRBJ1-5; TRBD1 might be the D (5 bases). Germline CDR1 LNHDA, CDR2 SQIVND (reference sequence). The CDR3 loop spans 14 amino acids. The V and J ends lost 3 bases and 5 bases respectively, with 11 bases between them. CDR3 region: CASSMSGYYQPQHF. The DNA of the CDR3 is TGTGCCAGTAGTATGTCAGGGTACTATCAGCCCCAGCATTTT.

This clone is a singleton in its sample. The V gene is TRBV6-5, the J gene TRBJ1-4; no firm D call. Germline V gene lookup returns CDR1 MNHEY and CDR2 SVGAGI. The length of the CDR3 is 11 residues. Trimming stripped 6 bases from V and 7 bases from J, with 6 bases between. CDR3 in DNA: TGTGCCAGCAGACTTGGTGAAAAACTGTTTTTT. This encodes CASRLGEKLFF.

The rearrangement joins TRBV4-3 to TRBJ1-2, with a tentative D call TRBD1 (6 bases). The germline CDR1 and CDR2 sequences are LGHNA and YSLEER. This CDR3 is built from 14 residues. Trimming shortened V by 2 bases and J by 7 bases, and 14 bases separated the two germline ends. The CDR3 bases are TGCGCCAGCAGCCAAATACAGGGTCTCGGTGGCTACACCTTC. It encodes CASSQIQGLGGYTF.

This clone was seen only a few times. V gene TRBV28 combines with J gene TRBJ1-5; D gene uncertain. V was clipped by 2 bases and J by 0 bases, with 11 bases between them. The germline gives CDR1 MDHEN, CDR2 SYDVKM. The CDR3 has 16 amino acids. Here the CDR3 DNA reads TGTGCCAGCAGTTTAGGAGGGCAGATTAGCAATCAGCCCCAGCATTTT. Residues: CASSLGGQISNQPQHF. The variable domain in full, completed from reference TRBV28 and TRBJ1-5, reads DVKVTQSSRYLVKRTGEKVFLECVQDMDHENMFWYRQDPGLGLRLIYFSYDVKMKEKGDIPEGYSVSREKKERFSLILESASTNQTSMYLCASSLGGQISNQPQHFGDGTRLSIL.

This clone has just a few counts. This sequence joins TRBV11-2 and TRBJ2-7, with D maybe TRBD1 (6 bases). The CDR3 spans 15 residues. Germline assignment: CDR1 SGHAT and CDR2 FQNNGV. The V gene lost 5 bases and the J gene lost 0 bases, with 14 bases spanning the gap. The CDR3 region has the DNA TGTGCCAGCAGCAAAAACCGGGACAACTCCTACGAGCAGTACTTC. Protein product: CASSKNRDNSYEQYF.

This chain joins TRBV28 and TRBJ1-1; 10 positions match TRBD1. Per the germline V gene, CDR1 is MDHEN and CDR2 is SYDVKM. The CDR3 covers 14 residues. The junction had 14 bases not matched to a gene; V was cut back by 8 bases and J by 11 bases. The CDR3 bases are TGTGCCAGCTGTGGGTCCGGGACAGGGGTCGGGGCTTTCTTT. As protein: CASCGSGTGVGAFF. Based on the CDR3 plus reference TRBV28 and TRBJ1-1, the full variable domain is DVKVTQSSRYLVKRTGEKVFLECVQDMDHENMFWYRQDPGLGLRLIYFSYDVKMKEKGDIPEGYSVSREKKERFSLILESASTNQTSMYLCASCGSGTGVGAFFGQGTRLTVV.

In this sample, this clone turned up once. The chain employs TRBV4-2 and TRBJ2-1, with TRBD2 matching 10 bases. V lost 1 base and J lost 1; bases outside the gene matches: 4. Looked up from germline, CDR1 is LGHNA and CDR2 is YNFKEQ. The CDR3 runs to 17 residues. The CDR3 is CASSQAPSGSSYNEQFF. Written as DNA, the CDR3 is TGTGCCAGCAGCCAAGCCCCTAGCGGGAGTTCCTACAATGAGCAGTTCTTC.

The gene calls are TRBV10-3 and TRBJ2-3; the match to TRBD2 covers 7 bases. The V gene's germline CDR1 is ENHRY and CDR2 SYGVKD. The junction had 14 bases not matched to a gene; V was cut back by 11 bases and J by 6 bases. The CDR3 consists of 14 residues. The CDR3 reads CASDGGGPGDTQYF. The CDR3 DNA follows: TGTGCCTCCGACGGGGGAGGGCCAGGGGATACGCAGTATTTT.

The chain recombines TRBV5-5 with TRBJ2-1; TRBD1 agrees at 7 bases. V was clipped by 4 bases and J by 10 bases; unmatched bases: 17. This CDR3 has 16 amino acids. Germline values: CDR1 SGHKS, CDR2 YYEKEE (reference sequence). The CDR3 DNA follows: TGTGCCAGCAGCCCGACAACCAACAGGGGCCCGCGGGAGCAGTTCTTC. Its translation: CASSPTTNRGPREQFF.

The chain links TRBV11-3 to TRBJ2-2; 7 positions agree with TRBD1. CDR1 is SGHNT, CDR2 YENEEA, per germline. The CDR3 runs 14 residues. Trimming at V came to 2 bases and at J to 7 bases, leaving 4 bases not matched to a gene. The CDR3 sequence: CASSLKGAVGELFF. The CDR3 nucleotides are TGTGCCAGCAGCTTAAAGGGGGCGGTCGGGGAGCTGTTTTTT.

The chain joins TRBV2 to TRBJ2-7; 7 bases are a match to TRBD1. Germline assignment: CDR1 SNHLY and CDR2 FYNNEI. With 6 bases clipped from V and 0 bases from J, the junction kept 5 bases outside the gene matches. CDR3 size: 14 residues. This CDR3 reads CASRGQPSSYEQYF. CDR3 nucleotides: TGTGCCAGCAGGGGACAGCCTTCCTCCTACGAGCAGTACTTC. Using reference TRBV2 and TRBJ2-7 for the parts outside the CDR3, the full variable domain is EPEVTQTPSHQVTQMGQEVILRCVPISNHLYFYWYRQILGQKVEFLVSFYNNEISEKSEIFDDQFSVERPDGSNFTLKIRSTKLEDSAMYFCASRGQPSSYEQYFGPGTRLTVT.